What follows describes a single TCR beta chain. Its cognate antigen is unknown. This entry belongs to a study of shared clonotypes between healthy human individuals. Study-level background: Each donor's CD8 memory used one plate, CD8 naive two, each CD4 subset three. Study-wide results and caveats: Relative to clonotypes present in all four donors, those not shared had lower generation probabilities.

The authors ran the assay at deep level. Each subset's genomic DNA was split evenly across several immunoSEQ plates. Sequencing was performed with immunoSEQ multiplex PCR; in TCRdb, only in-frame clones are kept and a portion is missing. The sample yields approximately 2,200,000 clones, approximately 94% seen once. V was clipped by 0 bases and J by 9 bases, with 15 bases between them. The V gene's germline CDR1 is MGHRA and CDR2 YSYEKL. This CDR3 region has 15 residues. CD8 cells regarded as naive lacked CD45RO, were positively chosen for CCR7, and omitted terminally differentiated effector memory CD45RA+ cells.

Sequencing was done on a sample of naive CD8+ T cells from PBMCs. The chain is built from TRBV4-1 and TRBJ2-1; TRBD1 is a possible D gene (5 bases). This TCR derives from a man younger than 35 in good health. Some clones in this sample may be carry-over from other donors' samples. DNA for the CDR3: TGCGCCAGCAGCCAAGATTTAGGCAGGGCGAGTGAGCAGTTCTTC. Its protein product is CASSQDLGRASEQFF.